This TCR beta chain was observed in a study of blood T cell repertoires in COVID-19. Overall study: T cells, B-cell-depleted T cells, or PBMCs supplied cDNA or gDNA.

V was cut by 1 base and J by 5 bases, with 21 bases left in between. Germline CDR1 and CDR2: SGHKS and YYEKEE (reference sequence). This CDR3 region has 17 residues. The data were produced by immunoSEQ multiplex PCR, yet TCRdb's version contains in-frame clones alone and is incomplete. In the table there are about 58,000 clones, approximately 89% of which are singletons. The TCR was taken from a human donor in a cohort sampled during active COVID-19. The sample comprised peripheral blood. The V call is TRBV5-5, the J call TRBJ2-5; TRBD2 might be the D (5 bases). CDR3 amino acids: CASSLSSTSGLLETQYF. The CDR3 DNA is TGTGCCAGCAGCTTGAGTAGTACGAGCGGCCTTTTGGAGACCCAGTACTTC.